Below are 9 T cell receptor beta chains sequenced from a single sample in a study of shared clonotypes between healthy human individuals. Data came from immunoSEQ multiplex PCR; TCRdb stores just in-frame clones and leaves some out. The data hold about 580,000 clones, with 95% to 98% observed a single time. It was CD45RO-negative cells, positively selected for CCR7, that made up naive CD8 cells, with terminally differentiated effector memory CD45RA+ cells excluded. The sequenced sample consisted of naive CD8+ T cells sorted from blood. These receptors originate from a young man in good health.

CDR3 coding DNA: TGTGCCAGCAGCTATCATGACCGGGACACCCTGTCGGCCAAAAACATTCAGTACTTC. Translation: CASSYHDRDTLSAKNIQYF. The rearrangement links TRBV7-2 to TRBJ2-4; TRBD1 might be the D (6 bases). Per germline, CDR1 SGHTA and CDR2 FQGNSA. This CDR3 is 19 amino acids long. V shed 4 bases and J shed 1 base, with 23 bases lying between them.

The chain has TRBV14 and TRBJ1-1; the D is unclear. The V end was cut by 1 base, the J end by 6 bases, with 9 bases between. CDR3 length: 13 amino acids. Germline V gives CDR1 SGHDN, CDR2 FVKESK. In nucleotides, the CDR3 is TGTGCCAGCAGCCAAGTTCAGACGGCTGAAGCTTTCTTT. It is translated as CASSQVQTAEAFF.

The chain uses TRBV5-5 and TRBJ2-7; 7 bases are shared with TRBD1. This CDR3 comprises 14 residues. Germline-derived CDR1 and CDR2 are SGHKS and YYEKEE (reference sequence). Trimming removed 4 bases from V and 0 bases from J; junction bases left unmatched: 4. In nucleotides, the CDR3 is TGTGCCAGCAGCATACGACAGGGCTCCTACGAGCAGTACTTC. Translating it yields CASSIRQGSYEQYF.

In DNA form, the CDR3 reads TGTGCCAGCAGTGACTCCAATAGTTACGAGCAGTACTTC. It specifies CASSDSNSYEQYF. The rearrangement uses TRBV2 and TRBJ2-7, with D unresolved. The CDR3 loop spans 13 amino acids. Germline CDR1 reads SNHLY; CDR2 reads FYNNEI. V lost 3 bases, J lost 4 bases, and 10 bases lay in between.

The chain recombines TRBV2 with TRBJ2-1; 10 bases are shared with TRBD2. Per the germline V gene, CDR1 is SNHLY and CDR2 is FYNNEI. V was clipped by 9 bases and J by 7 bases; unmatched bases: 6. CDR3 length: 13 residues. In nucleotides, the CDR3 is TGTGCCAGTGGGACTAGCGCATCGAATGAGCAGTTCTTC. Translated, it gives CASGTSASNEQFF.

Turning to this clone: Distinct nucleotide sequences in the sample also encode this CDR3. The chain combines TRBV5-4 with TRBJ2-7; 11 nucleotides match TRBD2. With V trimmed by 2 bases and J by 1 base, 2 bases remained unmatched. CDR1 is SGHNT, CDR2 YYREEE, per germline (reference sequence). The CDR3 spans 15 residues. The CDR3 protein is CASSFGTSGSYEQYF. The CDR3 DNA is TGTGCCAGCAGCTTTGGGACTAGCGGTTCCTACGAGCAGTACTTC.

J is TRBJ1-1 and V is TRBV15; 9 bases fit TRBD1. Germline V gives CDR1 LNHNV, CDR2 YYDKDF (reference sequence). This CDR3 spans 15 amino acids. V dropped 5 bases and J dropped 0; count of bases not matched to a gene: 4. CDR3 nucleotide sequence: TGTGCCACCAGCCGACAGGGGGGCATGAACACTGAAGCTTTCTTT. Encoded protein: CATSRQGGMNTEAFF.

This clone was observed once. The J gene is TRBJ2-5, the V gene TRBV25-1, with D possibly matching TRBD2 (6 bases). With 8 bases removed from V and 3 bases from J, the gap between germline ends came to 10 bases. This CDR3 is built from 12 residues. CDR1 MGHDK and CDR2 SYGVNS come from the germline V gene. In DNA form, the CDR3 reads TGTGCCAGCGGAGGGCAAAAAGAGACCCAGTACTTC. This sequence encodes CASGGQKETQYF.

The V call is TRBV30, the J call TRBJ2-7; D possibly corresponds to TRBD1 (5 bases). Germline V lookup: CDR1 GTSNPN, CDR2 SVGIG (reference sequence). V gave up 2 bases and J gave up 1 base, with 9 bases separating them. CDR3 length: 13 amino acids. The CDR3 nucleotides read TGTGCCTGGAGTTTGGGGCAGTCCTACGAGCAGTACTTC. Encoded protein: CAWSLGQSYEQYF.